Listed below are T cell receptor beta chains from one sample, sequenced in a study of blood T cell repertoires in COVID-19. The protocol was immunoSEQ multiplex PCR, while the TCRdb copy is restricted to in-frame clones and leaves out a portion. The sample has about 8,700 clones; more than 85% are singletons. Sequenced sample: peripheral blood. These receptors were taken from a woman aged 45 to 65 with active COVID-19. CDR3s include the opening cysteine and the closing phenylalanine or tryptophan. The order of the fields is CDR3 length, J gene, D gene, clone size, V gene, CDR3 DNA, CDR3 protein. A D gene is named only where the DNA matches it firmly. A row's size may be missing; if present it is once, few, many or a size class.

>11|TRBJ2-3|.|.|TRBV4-2
TGTGCCAGCGGGACAACAGATACGCAGTATTTT
CASGTTDTQYF
>14|TRBJ2-1|TRBD2|.|TRBV28
TGTGCCAGCAGACACACTAGCGGCGACAATGAGCAGTTCTTC
CASRHTSGDNEQFF
>12|TRBJ1-2|.|.|TRBV12-3/TRBV12-4
TGTGCCAGCAGTACCACAGGTTCTGGCTACACCTTC
CASSTTGSGYTF
>16|TRBJ2-3|.|.|TRBV5-1
TGCGCCAGCAGCTTGGCTATACAGGTCTCCACAGATACGCAGTATTTT
CASSLAIQVSTDTQYF
>15|TRBJ2-3|TRBD2|.|TRBV13
TGTGCCAGCTCTAAGGGCGGGAGACTCACAGATACGCAGTATTTT
CASSKGGRLTDTQYF
>14|TRBJ1-6|TRBD1|.|TRBV28
TGTGCCAGCAGCCCTGGACAGGGGAACTCACCCCTCCACTTT
CASSPGQGNSPLHF
>14|TRBJ1-2|.|once|TRBV28
TGTGCCAGCAGTCCTCGAACAGGGTTCCGAGGCTACACCTTC
CASSPRTGFRGYTF
>17|TRBJ2-3|TRBD2|.|TRBV11-2
TGTGCCAGCAGCTTTTTGGGGCTAGCGGATTTAACAGATACGCAGTATTTT
CASSFLGLADLTDTQYF
>14|TRBJ2-3|.|.|TRBV5-1
TGCGCCAGCAGCTTGGACAGGGGCACAGATACGCAGTATTTT
CASSLDRGTDTQYF
>13|TRBJ1-5|.|.|TRBV3-1/TRBV3-2
TGTGCCAGCAGCCAAGGCAGGGGTCAGCCCCAGCATTTT
CASSQGRGQPQHF
>13|TRBJ1-1|.|.|TRBV7-9
TGTGCCAGCAGCTTAGAAGGGGCCACTGAAGCTTTCTTT
CASSLEGATEAFF
>10|TRBJ2-7|TRBD2|.|TRBV20-1
TGCAGTGCCAGACTAGCAGAGCAGTACTTC
CSARLAEQYF
>14|TRBJ1-1|.|.|TRBV5-4
TGTGCCAGCAGTTTGGACGGGGAGAACACTGAAGCTTTCTTT
CASSLDGENTEAFF
>14|TRBJ2-7|.|.|TRBV7-9
TGTGCCAGCAGCGGCGGGGACGAGGGGTACGAGCAGTACTTC
CASSGGDEGYEQYF
>14|TRBJ1-2|TRBD1|.|TRBV9
TGTGCCAGCAGCGTATCAGGGGGAACTTATGGCTACACCTTC
CASSVSGGTYGYTF
>13|TRBJ1-1|.|.|TRBV10-1
TGCGCCAGCAGCCTAACAGGGAACACTGAAGCTTTCTTT
CASSLTGNTEAFF
>13|TRBJ2-1|TRBD1|once|TRBV29-1
TGCAGCGTCCCGAAACAGGGGTACAATGAGCAGTTCTTC
CSVPKQGYNEQFF
>13|TRBJ1-1|TRBD1|.|TRBV6-5
TGTGCCAGCAATGGACAGGGGAGCACTGAAGCTTTCTTT
CASNGQGSTEAFF
>13|TRBJ1-1|.|.|TRBV7-7
TGTGCTAGCAGCTTAGAGCAGAACACTGAAGCTTTCTTT
CASSLEQNTEAFF
>17|TRBJ2-7|TRBD1|.|TRBV28
TGTGCCAGCAGTAGTTCAGCGGGACAGGGGAGGTATCGCGAGCAGTACTTC
CASSSSAGQGRYREQYF
>14|TRBJ2-1|TRBD2|.|TRBV15
TGTGCCACCAGCTCTGTACTAGCGGGAGCTGAGCAGTTCTTC
CATSSVLAGAEQFF
>15|TRBJ1-1|TRBD1|.|TRBV19
TGTGCCAGTAGTACGCCGGGACAGGGTGTGAGGGAAGCTTTCTTT
CASSTPGQGVREAFF
>14|TRBJ2-7|TRBD2|.|TRBV5-1
TGCGCCAGCAGCAGGACTAGCGGGAGTGACGAGCAGTACTTC
CASSRTSGSDEQYF
>14|TRBJ2-7|TRBD2|.|TRBV28
TGTGCCAGCAGCCATGGGGGGGGTCGGGACGAGCAGTACTTC
CASSHGGGRDEQYF
>13|TRBJ2-2|TRBD1|.|TRBV7-3
TGTGCCAGCAGCATCGACAGGGCCGGGGAGCTGTTTTTT
CASSIDRAGELFF
>13|TRBJ2-5|TRBD1|.|TRBV28
TGTGCCAGCAGGGGGACAGCGAAAGAGACCCAGTACTTC
CASRGTAKETQYF
>12|TRBJ1-1|.|.|TRBV19
TGTGCCAGTACCCCAGGGCGGACTGAAGCTTTCTTT
CASTPGRTEAFF
>13|TRBJ1-1|.|once|TRBV9
TGTGCCAGCAGCGTAGAACTGTCCGGGGAAGCTTTCTTT
CASSVELSGEAFF